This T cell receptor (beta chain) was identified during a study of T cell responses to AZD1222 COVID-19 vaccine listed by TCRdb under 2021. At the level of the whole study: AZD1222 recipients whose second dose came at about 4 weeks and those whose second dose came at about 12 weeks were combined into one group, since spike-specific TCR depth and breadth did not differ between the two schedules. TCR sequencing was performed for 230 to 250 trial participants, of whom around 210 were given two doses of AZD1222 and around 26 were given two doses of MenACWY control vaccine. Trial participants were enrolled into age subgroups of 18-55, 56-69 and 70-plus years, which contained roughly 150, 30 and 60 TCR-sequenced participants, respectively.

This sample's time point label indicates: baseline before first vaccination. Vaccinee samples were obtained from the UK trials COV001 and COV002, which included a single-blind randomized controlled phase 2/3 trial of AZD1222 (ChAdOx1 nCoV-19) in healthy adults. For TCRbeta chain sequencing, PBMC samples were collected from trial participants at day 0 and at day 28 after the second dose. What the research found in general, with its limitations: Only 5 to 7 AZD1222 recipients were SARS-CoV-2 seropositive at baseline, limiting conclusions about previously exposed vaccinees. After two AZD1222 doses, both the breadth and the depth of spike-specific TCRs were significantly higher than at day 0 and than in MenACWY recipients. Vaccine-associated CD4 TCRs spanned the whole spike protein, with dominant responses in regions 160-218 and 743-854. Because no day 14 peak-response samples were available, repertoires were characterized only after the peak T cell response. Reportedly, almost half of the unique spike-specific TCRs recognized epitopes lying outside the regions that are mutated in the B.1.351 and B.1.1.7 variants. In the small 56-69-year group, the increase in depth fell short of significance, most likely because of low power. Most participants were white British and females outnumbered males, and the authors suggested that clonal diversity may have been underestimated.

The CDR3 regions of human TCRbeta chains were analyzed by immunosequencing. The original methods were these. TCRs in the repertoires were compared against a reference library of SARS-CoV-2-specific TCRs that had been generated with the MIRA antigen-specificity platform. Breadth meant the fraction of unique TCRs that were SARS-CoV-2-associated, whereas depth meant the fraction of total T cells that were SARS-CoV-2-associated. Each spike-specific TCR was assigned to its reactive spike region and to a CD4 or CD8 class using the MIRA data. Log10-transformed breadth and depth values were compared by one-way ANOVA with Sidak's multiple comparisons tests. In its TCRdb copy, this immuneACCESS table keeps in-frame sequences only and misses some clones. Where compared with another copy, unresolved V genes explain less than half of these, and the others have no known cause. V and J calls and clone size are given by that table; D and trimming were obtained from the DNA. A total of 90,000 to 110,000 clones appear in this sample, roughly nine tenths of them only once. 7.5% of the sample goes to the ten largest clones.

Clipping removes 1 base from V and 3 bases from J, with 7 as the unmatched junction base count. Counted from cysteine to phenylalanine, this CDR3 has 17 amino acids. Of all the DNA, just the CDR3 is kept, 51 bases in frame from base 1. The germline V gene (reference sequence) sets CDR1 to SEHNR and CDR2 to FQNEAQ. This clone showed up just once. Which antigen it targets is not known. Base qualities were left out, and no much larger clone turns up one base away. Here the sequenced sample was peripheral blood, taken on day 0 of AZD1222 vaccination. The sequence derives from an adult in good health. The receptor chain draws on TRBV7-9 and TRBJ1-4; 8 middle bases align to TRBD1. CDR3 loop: CASSLVGQGAANEKLFF. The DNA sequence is TGTGCCAGCAGCTTAGTCGGGCAGGGGGCAGCTAATGAAAAACTGTTTTTT.